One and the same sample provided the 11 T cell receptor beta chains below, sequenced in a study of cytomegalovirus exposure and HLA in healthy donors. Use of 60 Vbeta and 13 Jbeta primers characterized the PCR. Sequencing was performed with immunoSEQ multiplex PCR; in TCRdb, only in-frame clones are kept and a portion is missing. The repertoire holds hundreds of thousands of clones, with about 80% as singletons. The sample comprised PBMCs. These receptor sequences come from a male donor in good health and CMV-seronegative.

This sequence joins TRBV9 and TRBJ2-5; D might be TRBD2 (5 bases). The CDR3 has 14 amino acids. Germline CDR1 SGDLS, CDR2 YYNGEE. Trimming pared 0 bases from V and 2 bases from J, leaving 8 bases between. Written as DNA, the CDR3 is TGTGCCAGCAGCGTAGCGGGGTTGCAAGAGACCCAGTACTTC. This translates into CASSVAGLQETQYF.

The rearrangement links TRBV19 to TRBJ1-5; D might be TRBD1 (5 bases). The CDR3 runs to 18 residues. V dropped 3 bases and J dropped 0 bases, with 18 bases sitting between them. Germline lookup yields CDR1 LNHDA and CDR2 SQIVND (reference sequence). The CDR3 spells CASSMRRALRYSNQPQHF. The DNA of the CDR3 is TGTGCCAGTAGTATGCGCAGGGCCCTACGTTATAGCAATCAGCCCCAGCATTTT.

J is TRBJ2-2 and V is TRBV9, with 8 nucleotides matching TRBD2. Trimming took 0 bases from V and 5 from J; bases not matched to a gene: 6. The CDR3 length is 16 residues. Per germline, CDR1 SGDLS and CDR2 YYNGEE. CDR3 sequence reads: CASSVAVGGATGELFF. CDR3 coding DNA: TGTGCCAGCAGCGTAGCGGTCGGGGGGGCTACCGGGGAGCTGTTTTTT.

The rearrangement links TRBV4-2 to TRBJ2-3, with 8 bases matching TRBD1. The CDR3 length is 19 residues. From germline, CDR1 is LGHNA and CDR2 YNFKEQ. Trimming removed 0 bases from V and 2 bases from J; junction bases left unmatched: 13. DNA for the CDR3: TGTGCCAGCAGCCAAGATCGTTCACTGGGACAGGCCCACACAGATACGCAGTATTTT. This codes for CASSQDRSLGQAHTDTQYF.

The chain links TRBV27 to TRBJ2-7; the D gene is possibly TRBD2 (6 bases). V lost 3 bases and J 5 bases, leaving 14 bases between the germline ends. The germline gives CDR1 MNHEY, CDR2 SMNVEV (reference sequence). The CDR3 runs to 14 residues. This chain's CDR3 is CASSFSGLSNEQYF. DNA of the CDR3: TGTGCCAGCAGTTTCTCGGGACTGTCGAACGAGCAGTACTTC.

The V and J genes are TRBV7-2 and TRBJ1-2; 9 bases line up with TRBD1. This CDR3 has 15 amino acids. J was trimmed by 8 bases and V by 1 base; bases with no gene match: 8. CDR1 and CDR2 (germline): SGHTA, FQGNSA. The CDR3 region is CASSLGVRQGEGYTF. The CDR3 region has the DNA TGTGCCAGCAGCTTAGGGGTGCGACAGGGGGAGGGCTACACCTTC.

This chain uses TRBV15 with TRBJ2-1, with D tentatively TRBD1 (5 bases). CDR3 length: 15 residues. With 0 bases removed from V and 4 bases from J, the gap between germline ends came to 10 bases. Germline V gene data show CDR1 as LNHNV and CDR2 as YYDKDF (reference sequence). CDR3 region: CATSRDLGVYNEQFF. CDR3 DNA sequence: TGTGCCACCAGCAGAGATCTAGGGGTTTACAATGAGCAGTTCTTC. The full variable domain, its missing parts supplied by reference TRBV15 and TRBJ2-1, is DAMVIQNPRYQVTQFGKPVTLSCSQTLNHNVMYWYQQKSSQAPKLLFHYYDKDFNNEADTPDNFQSRRPNTSFCFLDIRSPGLGDTAMYLCATSRDLGVYNEQFFGPGTRLTVL.

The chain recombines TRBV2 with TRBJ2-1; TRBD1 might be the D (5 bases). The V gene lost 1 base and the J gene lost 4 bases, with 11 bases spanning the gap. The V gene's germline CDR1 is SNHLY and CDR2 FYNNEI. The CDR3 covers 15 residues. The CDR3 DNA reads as TGTGCCAGCAGTGAAGTATTAGACAGATACAATGAGCAGTTCTTC. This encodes CASSEVLDRYNEQFF.

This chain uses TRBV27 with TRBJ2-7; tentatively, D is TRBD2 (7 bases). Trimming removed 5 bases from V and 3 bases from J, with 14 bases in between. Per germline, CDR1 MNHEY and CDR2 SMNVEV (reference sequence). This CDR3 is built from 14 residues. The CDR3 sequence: CASSHSGGRYEQYF. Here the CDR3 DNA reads TGTGCCAGCAGTCACTCCGGGGGGCGCTACGAGCAGTACTTC.

The CDR3 bases are TGTGCCAGCAGCTTAGGGCCGCTTTTTCGGGAGGTGAACACCGGGGAGCTGTTTTTT. Its translation is CASSLGPLFREVNTGELFF. The V gene is TRBV5-8, the J gene TRBJ2-2; 7 bases map to TRBD2. The length of the CDR3 is 19 residues. Germline CDR1 is SGHTS and CDR2 is YDEGEE. J gave up 1 base and V 2 bases, and 14 bases lay outside the gene matches.

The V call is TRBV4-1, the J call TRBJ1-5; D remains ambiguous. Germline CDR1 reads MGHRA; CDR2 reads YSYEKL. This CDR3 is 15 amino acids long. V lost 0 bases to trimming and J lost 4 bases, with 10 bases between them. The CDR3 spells CASSQDPGRNQPQHF. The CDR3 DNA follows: TGCGCCAGCAGCCAAGACCCTGGGAGGAATCAGCCCCAGCATTTT.